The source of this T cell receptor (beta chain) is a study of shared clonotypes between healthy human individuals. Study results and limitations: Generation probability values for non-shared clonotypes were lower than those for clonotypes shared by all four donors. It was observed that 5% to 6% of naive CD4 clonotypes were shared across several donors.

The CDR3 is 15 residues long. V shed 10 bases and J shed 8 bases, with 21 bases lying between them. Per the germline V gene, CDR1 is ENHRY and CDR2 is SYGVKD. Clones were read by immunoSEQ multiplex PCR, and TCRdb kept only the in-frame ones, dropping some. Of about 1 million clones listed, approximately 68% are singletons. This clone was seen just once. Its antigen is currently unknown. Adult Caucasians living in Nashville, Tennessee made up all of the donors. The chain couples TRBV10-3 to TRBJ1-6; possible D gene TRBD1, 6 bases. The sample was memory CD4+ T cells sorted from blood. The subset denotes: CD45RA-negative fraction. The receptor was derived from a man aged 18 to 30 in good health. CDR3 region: CASNARRGKDSPLHF. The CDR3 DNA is TGTGCCAGCAACGCCCGGAGGGGGAAGGATTCACCCCTCCACTTT.